The present TCR beta chain was sequenced within a study of siplizumab effects on memory and regulatory T cells. Points from the study as a whole: Siplizumab significantly decreased alloreactive sequences from unstimulated CD4+ memory cells. An assignable phenotype, naive or memory, was missing from roughly 76-95% of proliferating CD4+ or CD8+ clones.

The data were produced by immunoSEQ multiplex PCR, yet TCRdb's version contains in-frame clones alone and is incomplete. This table has 90,000 to 150,000 clones, around 95% appearing once. This CDR3 is built from 14 residues. Between the trimmed V and J ends, which lost 2 bases and 6 bases, there was a span of 14 bases. Germline V gene data show CDR1 as SGHTA and CDR2 as FQGNSA. On this clone itself: Its antigen is not known.

Sample: non-Treg CD4+ T cells sorted from blood. The TCR originated in a human donor in good health. The chain combines TRBV7-2 with TRBJ2-7; maybe TRBD2 (5 bases). Written as DNA, the CDR3 is TGTGCCAGCAGCTTATATATGGCGGGTACCGAGCAGTACTTC. This sequence encodes CASSLYMAGTEQYF.